This T cell receptor (beta chain) was recovered during a study of sequential checkpoint blockade in melanoma. The ends lost 2 bases at V and 3 bases at J; junction bases unmatched: 8. CDR1 GTSNPN and CDR2 SVGIG come from the germline V gene (reference sequence). This CDR3 contains 15 residues. Treatment of the sample: randomized to nivolumab then ipilimumab (arm A) or the reverse (arm B). Measured with immunoSEQ multiplex PCR; TCRdb has only the in-frame clones, and not every one. The sample lists more than 9,000 clones; more than 65% were seen once. This sample comprised CD8+ T cells sorted from blood (inferred from file names), obtained from a patient given nivolumab and ipilimumab in sequence. The chain has TRBV30 and TRBJ2-7, with 9 bases fitting TRBD1. The clonotype originates from a human donor with melanoma. The CDR3 bases are TGTGCCTGGAGTCCGGGACAGGGAGTTGTCTACGAGCAGTACTTC. This translates into CAWSPGQGVVYEQYF.